This TCR beta chain was sequenced in a study of breast tumors, draining lymph nodes, adjacent tissues. Each CDR3 protein gets one entry after TCRdb re-called the multiplex PCR reads with MiXCR. The repertoire consists of tens of thousands of distinct CDR3 sequences, with roughly 55% occurring once and the leading ten covering roughly an eighth. This clonotype was detected ten times or more. Trimming pared 4 bases from V and 0 bases from J, leaving 13 bases between. Germline-derived CDR1 and CDR2 are SGHNT and YYREEE (reference sequence). The CDR3 consists of 15 residues. This TCR derives from a female donor with breast cancer. Some clones in this sample may be carry-over from other donors' samples. Sequencing was done on a sample of breast tumor tissue. The chain links TRBV5-4 to TRBJ1-2; a weak D match, TRBD1 (6 bases). CDR3 protein: CASSQGTSSNYGYTF. The DNA for the CDR3 is TGTGCCAGCAGCCAGGGGACATCTTCTAACTATGGCTACACCTTC.